This TCR beta chain was captured in a study of blood T cells in healthy people across ages. The use of a sample-barcoded 5' primer and a J-beta primer mix characterized a second PCR of about 7 to 12 cycles. Every molecule of cDNA carried a tag from a template-switch adaptor with 12 random nucleotides. From the 5' RACE reads, TCRdb called clonotypes with MiXCR, one entry per CDR3 protein. Counted here are more than 450,000 distinct CDR3 sequences, about 29% occurring once; the ten biggest clones make up 3.6%. Peripheral blood samples of 9 to 10 milliliters were drawn from each donor. The germline CDR1 and CDR2 sequences are MNHNY and SVGAGI (reference sequence). CDR3 size: 16 residues. The V gene end was trimmed by 6 bases and the J gene end by 5 bases; junction bases not matched to a gene: 13. The sample also formed part of further work on T cells of mothers and their children. In that study: Per mother, over 10 million TCR beta CDR3 reads were obtained; per child, 2.5 million to 3.5 million.

The clonotype originates from a boy younger than 10 in good health. J is TRBJ2-5 and V is TRBV6-6; 9 nucleotides match TRBD1. The source material was blood. CDR3 sequence reads: CASSYGARTGDETQYF. The CDR3 DNA reads TGTGCCAGCAGCTACGGGGCAAGGACAGGGGATGAGACCCAGTACTTC.